These T cell receptor beta chains were read from a single sample in a study of shared clonotypes between healthy human individuals. Using immunoSEQ multiplex PCR, the repertoire was profiled, and TCRdb retains in-frame clones only, with some absent. This sample carries fewer than 3 million clones, approximately 90% of them seen once, and the ten largest clones take approximately 0.39%. The sequenced material came from naive CD4+ T cells from PBMCs. The receptors shown here come from a man aged 18 to 35 in good health. Some clones in this sample may be carry-over from other donors' samples. Both conserved end residues are part of each CDR3. Fields, in order: clone size, D gene, V gene, CDR3 length, J gene, CDR3 DNA, CDR3 protein. The D gene is left open where the match is weak. Expanded clones get a size class; other rows say once, few or many, or leave the size out.

NA	NA	TRBV15	15	TRBJ1-4	TGTGCCACCAGGAAAAATAGCGGGACTAATGAAAAACTGTTTTTT	CATRKNSGTNEKLFF
NA	NA	TRBV27	16	TRBJ2-1	TGTGCCAGCAGTTTGGTATTAGCTAGCGCCTACAATGAGCAGTTCTTC	CASSLVLASAYNEQFF
NA	NA	TRBV15	16	TRBJ1-3	TGTGCCACCAGCAGAGATTACAGGGACTCTGGAAACACCATATATTTT	CATSRDYRDSGNTIYF
NA	NA	TRBV25-1	16	TRBJ2-1	TGTGCCAGCAGTGAATCCCCAGGGACCTCATACAATGAGCAGTTCTTC	CASSESPGTSYNEQFF
few	NA	TRBV5-4	14	TRBJ2-3	TGTGCCAGCAGCTTGGGTGGCAGCACAGATACGCAGTATTTT	CASSLGGSTDTQYF
NA	TRBD2	TRBV2	15	TRBJ2-3	TGTGCCAGCGGAATAGCGGGAGTGGGCACAGATACGCAGTATTTT	CASGIAGVGTDTQYF
once	NA	TRBV7-6	14	TRBJ2-5	TGTGCCAGCAGCTTAGGAGACCGTGTTTCGGCCCAGTACTTC	CASSLGDRVSAQYF
NA	TRBD2	TRBV29-1	13	TRBJ2-7	TGCAGCGTTGAAGCCAGCGGGAGTCGCGAGCAGTACTTC	CSVEASGSREQYF
NA	TRBD2	TRBV15	14	TRBJ2-1	TGTGCCACCAGCCTGATAGCGGGGAGGGGGGAGCAGTTCTTC	CATSLIAGRGEQFF
NA	TRBD1	TRBV13	14	TRBJ2-5	TGTGCCAGCAGCCCATCGGGGACAGAAGAGACCCAGTACTTC	CASSPSGTEETQYF
NA	NA	TRBV4-2	15	TRBJ1-2	TGTGCCAGCAGCCAAGATCTGGCAGGGCTGGGTGGCTACACCTTC	CASSQDLAGLGGYTF
NA	NA	TRBV4-1	17	TRBJ2-1	TGCGCCAGCAGCCAAGATCTGGGGCAGCTTACCTACAATGAGCAGTTCTTC	CASSQDLGQLTYNEQFF
NA	TRBD2	TRBV7-3	16	TRBJ2-2	TGTGCCAGCAGCTCTAGCGGGAGGTTCCACACCGGGGAGCTGTTTTTT	CASSSSGRFHTGELFF
once	NA	TRBV23-1	14	TRBJ2-5	TGCGCCAGCAGTCGTGGTGTAGGGGGAGAGACCCAGTACTTC	CASSRGVGGETQYF
NA	NA	TRBV6-1	14	TRBJ2-7	TGTGCCAGCAGTTCTCCAGGGAAATCCTACGAGCAGTACTTC	CASSSPGKSYEQYF
NA	NA	TRBV30	15	TRBJ1-3	TGTGCCTGGGGATCTGGTTTAGGGGGAGGAAACACCATATATTTT	CAWGSGLGGGNTIYF
NA	NA	TRBV5-1	16	TRBJ1-3	TGCGCCAGCAGCTTGGTTGGCAGGGGCTCTGGAAACACCATATATTTT	CASSLVGRGSGNTIYF
NA	NA	TRBV5-1	15	TRBJ2-7	TGCGCCAGCAGCTTGGCGACGGGCGCGATCTACGAGCAGTACTTC	CASSLATGAIYEQYF
NA	NA	TRBV7-8	18	TRBJ2-1	TGTGCCAGCAGCTCACTAGTGCCCCTGGGGGAGGTGAACAATGAGCAGTTCTTC	CASSSLVPLGEVNNEQFF
NA	NA	TRBV7-9	16	TRBJ2-3	TGTGCCAGCAGCTCCCGGGGGGCAATGGGCGCAGATACGCAGTATTTT	CASSSRGAMGADTQYF
NA	NA	TRBV29-1	12	TRBJ1-2	TGCAGCGTTGCGAACAGTGAGGATGGCTACACCTTC	CSVANSEDGYTF
NA	NA	TRBV5-1	14	TRBJ1-4	TGCGCCAGCAGCTTGGCGGGGGTCGGTGAAAAACTGTTTTTT	CASSLAGVGEKLFF
NA	TRBD1	TRBV11-2	16	TRBJ2-5	TGTGCCAGCAGCTTAATGGGACAGGGGGAGCGAGAGACCCAGTACTTC	CASSLMGQGERETQYF
NA	TRBD2	TRBV5-1	15	TRBJ2-2	TGCGCCAGCGGCCTGGGACTAGCGAGCACCGGGGAGCTGTTTTTT	CASGLGLASTGELFF
NA	NA	TRBV4-1	19	TRBJ2-2	TGCGCCAGCAGCCTTCTTTTCTCGGCAGGGGATTCCTTAGCCGGGGAGCTGTTTTTT	CASSLLFSAGDSLAGELFF
NA	NA	TRBV19	13	TRBJ1-1	TGTGCCAGTAGGCGGGGGATGTACACTGAAGCTTTCTTT	CASRRGMYTEAFF
NA	NA	TRBV14	15	TRBJ2-7	TGTGCCAGCAGCCAAGCAACGGGAGTCGTCCACGAGCAGTACTTC	CASSQATGVVHEQYF
NA	NA	TRBV6-5	15	TRBJ2-7	TGTGCCAGCAGTTACAAGGGGGGGCAGGAGAACGAGCAGTACTTC	CASSYKGGQENEQYF
NA	NA	TRBV2	12	TRBJ2-7	TGTGCCAGCAGTGAAGAGGTGTCCAGGGATTTTTTC	CASSEEVSRDFF
NA	TRBD2	TRBV7-6	16	TRBJ2-3	TGTGCCAGCAGCAAACTAGCGGGAGTTGGCACAGATACGCAGTATTTT	CASSKLAGVGTDTQYF
NA	NA	TRBV18	12	TRBJ2-1	TGTGCCAGCTCACCAAGAGCCGATGAGCAGTTCTTC	CASSPRADEQFF
NA	NA	TRBV7-2	13	TRBJ2-7	TGTGCCAGCAGCTTAGCCAGTTCCTACGAGCAGTACTTC	CASSLASSYEQYF
once	TRBD2	TRBV15	14	TRBJ2-1	TGTGCAACCCAGAGCGGGAAGGGGCACAATGAGCAGTTCTTC	CATQSGKGHNEQFF
NA	NA	TRBV28	15	TRBJ1-3	TGTGCCAGCAGTTCCGCTACAGGGTTTGGAAACACCATATATTTT	CASSSATGFGNTIYF
NA	NA	TRBV9	14	TRBJ2-3	TGTGCCAGCAGCGTAGTTCCTGGGGCAGATACGCAGTATTTT	CASSVVPGADTQYF
once	TRBD2	TRBV5-1	16	TRBJ2-5	TGCGCCAGCAGCTTACAAGCGGGAGTATTTGGGGAGACCCAGTACTTC	CASSLQAGVFGETQYF
NA	NA	TRBV7-9	15	TRBJ2-5	TGTGCCAGCAGCTTAACAGAGACAGAGAAAGAGACCCAGTACTTC	CASSLTETEKETQYF
NA	TRBD2	TRBV7-2	13	TRBJ2-7	TGTGCCAGCAGCTTAGGCCTCACTAGCGGTCAGTACTTC	CASSLGLTSGQYF
NA	NA	TRBV7-3	16	TRBJ2-3	TGTGCCAGCAGCGCCGGAGTCTTCTCTAGCACAGATACGCAGTATTTT	CASSAGVFSSTDTQYF
NA	NA	TRBV6-1	14	TRBJ1-5	TGTGCCAGCAGTGAATACCCCCGTGGGCAGCCCCAGCATTTT	CASSEYPRGQPQHF
NA	TRBD2	TRBV28	14	TRBJ2-7	TGTGCCAGCAGTCCCCCCCCAGGGAGGGACGAGCAGTACTTC	CASSPPPGRDEQYF
NA	TRBD2	TRBV7-9	17	TRBJ2-1	TGTGCCAGCAGCGCCGACCCGGGACTAGCGGGTTACAATGAGCAGTTCTTC	CASSADPGLAGYNEQFF
NA	TRBD1	TRBV27	18	TRBJ1-2	TGTGCCAGCAGCAGATTTTCCGGGACAGGGGGCGAAGGCTATGGCTACACCTTC	CASSRFSGTGGEGYGYTF
once	TRBD1	TRBV28	13	TRBJ2-7	TGTGCCAGCAGTGCCGCGACAGGGTACGAGCAGTACTTC	CASSAATGYEQYF
NA	NA	TRBV5-4	15	TRBJ2-2	TGTGCCAGCAGCCAGGGACATGAGAACACCGGGGAGCTGTTTTTT	CASSQGHENTGELFF
NA	NA	TRBV7-9	14	TRBJ2-6	TGTGCCAGCACCCTCAACTCTGGGGCCAACGTCCTGACTTTC	CASTLNSGANVLTF
NA	TRBD1	TRBV6-6	15	TRBJ1-2	TGTGCCAGCAGTTACTCGCTACATAGGGGGCTTGGCTACACCTTC	CASSYSLHRGLGYTF
NA	TRBD2	TRBV4-2	17	TRBJ2-3	TGTGCCAGCAGCCAAGATGAGACTAGCGGCCCCACAGATACGCAGTATTTT	CASSQDETSGPTDTQYF
once	NA	TRBV5-1	14	TRBJ2-4	TGCGCCAGCAGCTTCTTTTCCGCCAAAAACATTCAGTACTTC	CASSFFSAKNIQYF
NA	TRBD1	TRBV7-8	15	TRBJ2-7	TGTGCCAGCAGCTCCCGACAGGGTTACTCCTACGAGCAGTACTTC	CASSSRQGYSYEQYF
NA	TRBD1	TRBV7-9	16	TRBJ2-7	TGTGCCAGCAGCTTAATTTCCACGGGACAGGGCCACGAGCAGTACTTC	CASSLISTGQGHEQYF